This is a list of T cell receptor beta chains from one sample in a study of blood T cell repertoires in COVID-19. This table comes from immunoSEQ multiplex PCR, and its TCRdb copy is limited to in-frame clones, with some not included. The sample shows about 200,000 clones, around 85% of them seen only once. Sequenced: peripheral blood. The receptors derive from a woman in her 70s with acute or convalescent COVID-19. CDR3s include the opening cysteine and the closing phenylalanine or tryptophan. A D gene is named only where the DNA matches it firmly. Size tells how often a clone was seen (once, few, many) or the class of an expanded clone, and some rows leave it out.

length | J | size | D | V | DNA | CDR3
15 | TRBJ1-1 | . | . | TRBV29-1 | TGCAGCGTTGCGCCTCAGGGGCGCGGGTTCACTGAAGCTTTCTTT | CSVAPQGRGFTEAFF
14 | TRBJ2-3 | . | . | TRBV11-3 | TGTGCCAGCAGCTTAGCAGGTTACACAGATACGCAGTATTTT | CASSLAGYTDTQYF
14 | TRBJ1-2 | . | TRBD1 | TRBV6-5 | TGTGCCAGCAATTCGGGACAGTCTAACTATGGCTACACCTTC | CASNSGQSNYGYTF
14 | TRBJ2-1 | . | TRBD2 | TRBV5-1 | TGCGCCAGCAGCCTCGGACTAGCGGGAGATGAGCAGTTCTTC | CASSLGLAGDEQFF
12 | TRBJ1-4 | . | . | TRBV12-3/TRBV12-4 | TGTGCCAGCAGTCCGGTTGATGAAAAACTGTTTTTT | CASSPVDEKLFF
14 | TRBJ2-5 | . | TRBD1 | TRBV19 | TGTGCCAGTAGGCCACAGGGGGCGTTGGAGACCCAGTACTTC | CASRPQGALETQYF
17 | TRBJ1-1 | . | . | TRBV19 | TGTGCCAGTAGCATAGGGAGGGGACGCGGGGGAAACACTGAAGCTTTCTTT | CASSIGRGRGGNTEAFF
16 | TRBJ1-6 | . | . | TRBV3-1/TRBV3-2 | TGTGCCAGCAGCCAAGAAGGCCGGGGAGGAAGGACACCCCTCCACTTT | CASSQEGRGGRTPLHF
14 | TRBJ1-2 | . | TRBD1 | TRBV7-2 | TGTGCCAGCAGCTTAGGCAGGGGGCAGGATGGCTACACCTTC | CASSLGRGQDGYTF
14 | TRBJ2-7 | . | . | TRBV28 | TGTGCCAGCAGCTATCGTCTGGGCGCCTACGAGCAGTACTTC | CASSYRLGAYEQYF
15 | TRBJ2-5 | once | TRBD1 | TRBV5-6 | TGTGCCAGCAGCTTGCCCGGACAGGGCCAAGAGACCCAGTACTTC | CASSLPGQGQETQYF
16 | TRBJ2-2 | . | TRBD1 | TRBV7-9 | TGTGCCAGCAGCAATTACCGGGACAGGAACACCGGGGAGCTGTTTTTT | CASSNYRDRNTGELFF
16 | TRBJ2-3 | . | TRBD2 | TRBV7-3 | TGTGCCAGCAGCCCTCCCGGCGGGAGGGCGACAGATACGCAGTATTTT | CASSPPGGRATDTQYF
15 | TRBJ2-5 | . | . | TRBV19 | TGTGCCAGTAACGGCAGGGGGGATCGGCAAGAGACCCAGTACTTC | CASNGRGDRQETQYF
14 | TRBJ1-5 | . | . | TRBV11-2 | TGTGCCAGCAGCTTAGATGGAGGGGTTCAGCCCCAGCATTTT | CASSLDGGVQPQHF
15 | TRBJ2-7 | . | TRBD1 | TRBV4-1 | TGCGCCAGCAGCCTAACACCGGGACAGGACTACGAGCAGTACTTC | CASSLTPGQDYEQYF
15 | TRBJ2-3 | . | . | TRBV11-2 | TGTGCCAGCAGCCGAAGCAGGGCGCGCACAGATACGCAGTATTTT | CASSRSRARTDTQYF
15 | TRBJ1-5 | . | . | TRBV27 | TGTGCCAGCAGTTACGGGGGGCGTAGCAATCAGCCCCAGCATTTT | CASSYGGRSNQPQHF
13 | TRBJ1-4 | . | . | TRBV12-5 | TGTGCTAGTGGAGGGAGCCCGGTGGAAAAACTGTTTTTT | CASGGSPVEKLFF
15 | TRBJ2-2 | . | TRBD2 | TRBV7-3 | TGTGCCAGCAGCTGGGAGGGCGCGAACACCGGGGAGCTGTTTTTT | CASSWEGANTGELFF
15 | TRBJ2-5 | . | . | TRBV24-1 | TGTGCCACCAGTGGGGCAGCGGCAAACGAGGAGACCCAGTACTTC | CATSGAAANEETQYF
16 | TRBJ2-7 | . | . | TRBV19 | TGTGCCAGTAGTCCAACGCGGGGCATTAGCTCCTACGAGCAGTACTTC | CASSPTRGISSYEQYF
15 | TRBJ1-5 | once | TRBD1 | TRBV20-1 | TGCAGTGCTGGTGGACAGGGGGTAGGCAATCAGCCCCAGCATTTT | CSAGGQGVGNQPQHF